Listed below are T cell receptor beta chains from one sample, sequenced in a study of blood T cell repertoires in COVID-19. Sequencing was performed with immunoSEQ multiplex PCR; in TCRdb, only in-frame clones are kept and a portion is missing. This table holds approximately 98,000 clones, about three quarters found once. Sequencing was done on a sample of peripheral blood. Source of these receptors: a woman between 40 and 55 years old with acute or convalescent COVID-19. CDR3s include the opening cysteine and the closing phenylalanine or tryptophan. Fields, in order: V gene, clone size, J gene, D gene, CDR3 protein, CDR3 DNA. D genes are given only for firm matches. Size values are once, few and many counts, or a class for expanded clones, and some rows have none.

TRBV7-9,NA,TRBJ1-1,NA,CAIPGGGNTEAFF,TGTGCCATACCAGGCGGGGGGAACACTGAAGCTTTCTTT
TRBV3-1/TRBV3-2,NA,TRBJ1-3,TRBD1,CASSQDFDRVGNTIYF,TGTGCCAGCAGCCAAGATTTTGACAGGGTGGGAAACACCATATATTTT
TRBV27,NA,TRBJ1-4,NA,CASSQGFANEKLFF,TGTGCCAGCAGCCAGGGGTTCGCCAATGAAAAACTGTTTTTT
TRBV6-1,NA,TRBJ1-2,NA,CASSEVSYGYTF,TGTGCCAGCAGTGAGGTTAGCTATGGCTACACCTTC
TRBV6-6,once,TRBJ1-1,TRBD1,CASTRGQGTEAFF,TGTGCCAGCACCCGAGGACAGGGCACTGAAGCTTTCTTT
TRBV7-2,NA,TRBJ2-1,NA,CASSLVRTVNEQFF,TGTGCCAGCAGCTTAGTGAGAACGGTCAATGAGCAGTTCTTC
TRBV6-5,NA,TRBJ1-4,TRBD1,CASSPRDRAGEKLFF,TGTGCCAGCAGTCCCCGGGACAGGGCCGGGGAAAAACTGTTTTTT
TRBV6-6,NA,TRBJ1-5,TRBD1,CASSWDRAGNQPQHF,TGTGCCAGCAGTTGGGACAGGGCTGGCAATCAGCCCCAGCATTTT
TRBV6-5,NA,TRBJ1-5,NA,CASKGVWGSNQPQHF,TGTGCCAGCAAGGGGGTGTGGGGTAGCAATCAGCCCCAGCATTTT
TRBV9,NA,TRBJ2-7,NA,CASSPQGLAYEQYF,TGTGCCAGCAGCCCCCAGGGACTTGCTTACGAGCAGTACTTC
TRBV7-9,NA,TRBJ2-1,TRBD1,CASSLRDSREQFF,TGTGCCAGCAGCCTCCGGGACAGCCGGGAGCAGTTCTTC
TRBV6-4,few,TRBJ1-6,NA,CASSDLRGSPLHF,TGTGCCAGCAGTGATCTAAGAGGTTCACCCCTCCACTTT
TRBV27,NA,TRBJ2-7,NA,CASSLLGVSEQYF,TGTGCCAGCAGTTTATTAGGGGTGAGCGAGCAGTACTTC
TRBV5-6,NA,TRBJ1-3,NA,CASSPGAGVSGNTIYF,TGTGCCAGCAGCCCCGGTGCAGGGGTCTCTGGAAACACCATATATTTT
TRBV7-9,NA,TRBJ1-2,NA,CASSLGRGGYTF,TGTGCCAGCAGCTTAGGAAGAGGTGGCTACACCTTC
TRBV5-1,NA,TRBJ1-1,NA,CASSSQGSTEAFF,TGCGCCAGCAGCTCGCAGGGGAGCACTGAAGCTTTCTTT
TRBV6-5,NA,TRBJ2-7,NA,CASSYTQDYEQYF,TGTGCCAGCAGTTACACCCAGGACTACGAGCAGTACTTC
TRBV28,NA,TRBJ1-5,NA,CASRETGNQPQHF,TGTGCCAGCAGGGAAACAGGGAATCAGCCCCAGCATTTT
TRBV5-1,few,TRBJ2-2,NA,CASSAGEAGELFF,TGCGCCAGCAGCGCTGGAGAGGCCGGGGAGCTGTTTTTT
TRBV10-3,NA,TRBJ1-5,NA,CATALDTRNQPQHF,TGTGCCACGGCCTTGGACACCCGGAATCAGCCCCAGCATTTT
TRBV20-1,NA,TRBJ2-4,NA,CSAEGSAIQYF,TGCAGTGCGGAGGGATCAGCAATTCAGTACTTC
TRBV19,many,TRBJ2-4,NA,CASSIDSPNIQYF,TGTGCCAGTAGTATAGATTCCCCGAACATTCAGTACTTC
TRBV21-1,NA,TRBJ2-5,NA,CASSKFQGNRGDQETQYF,TGTGCCAGCAGCAAATTTCAGGGCAACAGGGGCGACCAAGAGACCCAGTACTTC
TRBV12-3/TRBV12-4,NA,TRBJ2-6,NA,CASSPVGANVLTF,TGTGCCAGCAGCCCCGTTGGGGCCAACGTCCTGACTTTC
TRBV28,NA,TRBJ1-1,NA,CASSDQPGQARTEAFF,TGTGCCAGCAGTGACCAACCGGGACAAGCGCGGACTGAAGCTTTCTTT
TRBV4-3,NA,TRBJ1-1,NA,CASSQGVMMNTEAFF,TGCGCCAGCAGCCAAGGAGTGATGATGAACACTGAAGCTTTCTTT
TRBV10-2,NA,TRBJ2-4,TRBD2,CASSEVAGGRDIQYF,TGCGCCAGCAGTGAAGTTGCGGGGGGTAGGGACATTCAGTACTTC
TRBV3-1/TRBV3-2,NA,TRBJ2-2,TRBD2,CASSRGTSSGELFF,TGTGCCAGCAGCAGGGGGACTAGCAGCGGGGAGCTGTTTTTT
TRBV7-2,NA,TRBJ1-5,TRBD1,CASSLGADRDSNQPQHF,TGTGCCAGCAGCTTAGGGGCAGACAGGGATAGCAATCAGCCCCAGCATTTT
TRBV7-2,few,TRBJ2-3,NA,CASSLTGTPGDTQYF,TGTGCCAGCAGCCTAACCGGGACTCCGGGGGATACGCAGTATTTT
TRBV3-1/TRBV3-2,NA,TRBJ1-2,NA,CASSQDWAEAHYGYTF,TGTGCCAGCAGCCAAGATTGGGCAGAAGCTCACTATGGCTACACCTTC
TRBV7-9,NA,TRBJ1-6,NA,CASSRLSQGNSPLHF,TGTGCCAGCAGCCGGTTATCTCAGGGGAATTCACCCCTCCACTTT
TRBV30,NA,TRBJ1-2,NA,CATGANYGYTF,TGTGCCACCGGGGCTAACTATGGCTACACCTTC
TRBV4-1,NA,TRBJ2-2,TRBD1,CASSQGQGSTGELFF,TGCGCCAGCAGCCAGGGACAGGGAAGCACCGGGGAGCTGTTTTTT
TRBV12-5,NA,TRBJ2-3,TRBD1,CASGYRGSTDTQYF,TGTGCTAGTGGCTACAGGGGTAGCACAGATACGCAGTATTTT
TRBV6-4,few,TRBJ2-5,TRBD1,CASSRDREETQYF,TGTGCCAGCAGTCGGGACAGGGAAGAGACCCAGTACTTC
TRBV5-1,NA,TRBJ2-5,NA,CASSLGGLQETQYF,TGCGCCAGCAGCTTGGGGGGCCTCCAAGAGACCCAGTACTTC
TRBV5-4,NA,TRBJ2-3,TRBD2,CASSSSGGNSDTQYF,TGTGCCAGCAGCTCAAGCGGGGGGAACTCAGATACGCAGTATTTT